The 30 T cell receptor beta chains below all came from one sample that was sequenced in a study of T-cell reconstitution after alpha-beta-depleted transplantation in children. Preparing the TCRbeta library involved the use of unique molecular identifiers. TCRdb ran MiXCR on the PCR reads and lists one entry per CDR3 protein. The table records approximately 400,000 distinct CDR3 sequences, under 20% of them present only once. The source material was PBMCs, mostly from graft donor cells, sampled 360 days after TCRalphabeta/CD19-depleted stem cell transplant. The source of these receptors is a boy younger than two who had a stem cell transplant for Wiskott-Aldrich syndrome, so the T cells may come from the graft donor.

This clonotype was counted a few times. This sequence joins TRBV6-5 and TRBJ1-5; D is unclear. Germline V gene data show CDR1 as MNHEY and CDR2 as SVGAGI. The CDR3 extends over 14 amino acids. The ends were cut back, 6 bases at V and 3 bases at J, with 12 bases in the middle. The CDR3 DNA sequence: TGTGCCAGCAGCTTATACGTGGACAATCAGCCCCAGCATTTT. Translation gives CASSLYVDNQPQHF.

There are many counts of this clonotype. The V call is TRBV5-4, the J call TRBJ2-3, with D perhaps matching TRBD2 (6 bases). Germline assignment: CDR1 SGHNT and CDR2 YYREEE (reference sequence). The CDR3 runs to 15 residues. The germline V and J ends were trimmed by 0 bases and 0 bases, with 8 bases remaining between them. Written as DNA, the CDR3 is TGTGCCAGCAGCTTGGAAGGGACTAGCACAGATACGCAGTATTTT. Residues: CASSLEGTSTDTQYF. Full variable domain (remainder filled in from reference TRBV5-4 and TRBJ2-3): ETGVTQSPTHLIKTRGQQVTLRCSSQSGHNTVSWYQQALGQGPQFIFQYYREEENGRGNFPPRFSGLQFPNYSSELNVNALELDDSALYLCASSLEGTSTDTQYFGPGTRLTVL.

The chain employs TRBV5-1 and TRBJ2-7; 8 bases align to TRBD1. V lost 5 bases and J lost 4; bases outside the gene matches: 11. The CDR3 runs to 15 residues. Germline-derived CDR1 and CDR2 are SGHRS and YFSETQ. Here the CDR3 DNA reads TGCGCCAGCAGTGGGACAGGCGGCGTTCCTTACGAGCAGTACTTC. Translated: CASSGTGGVPYEQYF.

This clonotype has a single count. The chain employs TRBV30 and TRBJ2-7; 7 positions match TRBD1. The CDR3 sequence is 14 residues long. Germline CDR1 GTSNPN, CDR2 SVGIG (reference sequence). V was pared by 3 bases and J by 7 bases, with 12 bases of the junction left unmatched. This CDR3 is CAWRGIRGRGEQYF. In nucleotides, the CDR3 is TGTGCCTGGAGGGGCATAAGGGGGCGAGGTGAGCAGTACTTC.

This clonotype was detected only a few times. V gene TRBV7-9 combines with J gene TRBJ2-3, with 12 bases aligning to TRBD2. The J segment lost 4 bases and the V segment lost 5 bases, leaving 7 bases of the junction unmatched. CDR1 is SEHNR, CDR2 FQNEAQ, per germline (reference sequence). This CDR3 spans 16 amino acids. CDR3 sequence (DNA): TGTGCCAGCAGCCCGCGGACTAGCGGGGTCTCAGATACGCAGTATTTT. The encoded protein is CASSPRTSGVSDTQYF.

The chain combines TRBV4-1 with TRBJ2-2, with D hard to call. Germline V gene lookup returns CDR1 MGHRA and CDR2 YSYEKL. Trimming pared 2 bases from V and 4 bases from J, leaving 11 bases between. The CDR3 covers 15 residues. The CDR3 spells CASSQYWGFTGELFF. The CDR3 DNA sequence: TGCGCCAGCAGCCAATATTGGGGATTCACCGGGGAGCTGTTTTTT.

This clonotype was observed many times. The genes are TRBV20-1 and TRBJ2-5; TRBD1 is a possible D gene (6 bases). The CDR3 runs 16 residues. V dropped 5 bases and J dropped 0 bases, with 19 bases sitting between them. Germline loops: CDR1 DFQATT, CDR2 SNEGSKA (reference sequence). The CDR3 region has the DNA TGCAGTGCTCAAGGGATCGTCAGGGGCGACCAAGAGACCCAGTACTTC. Its protein is CSAQGIVRGDQETQYF.

This clonotype was counted only a few times. The chain combines TRBV7-9 with TRBJ2-1; 9 bases align to TRBD2. There are 17 residues in the CDR3. Germline trimming cut 1 base from V and 1 base from J; bases unmatched to any gene: 5. From germline, CDR1 is SEHNR and CDR2 FQNEAQ (reference sequence). The DNA for the CDR3 is TGTGCCAGCAGCTTAGGTAGCGGGGGCTTTTCCTACAATGAGCAGTTCTTC. It is translated as CASSLGSGGFSYNEQFF. The entire variable domain, with the rest obtained from reference TRBV7-9 and TRBJ2-1, is as follows: DTGVSQNPRHKITKRGQNVTFRCDPISEHNRLYWYRQTLGQGPEFLTYFQNEAQLEKSRLLSDRFSAERPKGSFSTLEIQRTEQGDSAMYLCASSLGSGGFSYNEQFFGPGTRLTVL.

This clonotype was recorded a few times. The gene calls are TRBV5-1 and TRBJ2-3; D perhaps matches TRBD1 (5 bases). Looked up from germline, CDR1 is SGHRS and CDR2 is YFSETQ. Trimming removed 3 bases at V and 10 bases at J, with 15 bases between. This CDR3 comprises 13 residues. The CDR3 sequence: CASSSTTGNPQYF. The CDR3 coding sequence is TGCGCCAGCAGCTCTACAACAGGAAATCCGCAGTATTTT. Variable domain in full (rest from reference TRBV5-1 and TRBJ2-3): KAGVTQTPRYLIKTRGQQVTLSCSPISGHRSVSWYQQTPGQGLQFLFEYFSETQRNKGNFPGRFSGRQFSNSRSEMNVSTLELGDSALYLCASSSTTGNPQYFGPGTRLTVL.

This clonotype appeared a few times. V and J are TRBV19 and TRBJ2-1; unclear D gene. This CDR3 comprises 15 residues. V was cut by 5 bases and J by 1 base, with 12 bases left in between. CDR1 is LNHDA and CDR2 is SQIVND in the germline V gene (reference sequence). CDR3 region: CASSPSSRSYNEQFF. CDR3 bases: TGTGCCAGTAGTCCAAGTTCTCGTTCCTACAATGAGCAGTTCTTC.

About this clonotype: A much larger clone differs by one base, so this may be a read error. The chain couples TRBV20-1 to TRBJ2-1; D possibly matches TRBD1 or TRBD2 (5 bases each). V was cut by 5 bases and J by 10 bases, with 18 bases left in between. The CDR3 contains 13 residues. Germline V gives CDR1 DFQATT, CDR2 SNEGSKA (reference sequence). The CDR3 here is CSARGPGQSEQFF. The CDR3 DNA is TGCAGTGCTCGCGGGCCAGGGCAATCCGAGCAGTTCTTC.

The sample holds a few counts of this clonotype. The chain joins TRBV29-1 to TRBJ2-1; TRBD2 matches at 7 bases. Germline CDR1 and CDR2: SQVTM and ANQGSEA. CDR3 length: 13 residues. The V and J ends lost 6 bases and 2 bases, in that order; junction bases with no gene match: 4. In DNA, the CDR3 is TGCAGCGTGATGGGGACTACCTACAATGAGCAGTTCTTC. This codes for CSVMGTTYNEQFF.

This clonotype was counted only a few times. The chain uses TRBV20-1 and TRBJ2-7, with 8 bases that match TRBD1. Germline values: CDR1 DFQATT, CDR2 SNEGSKA (reference sequence). V lost 6 bases to trimming and J lost 3 bases; unmatched junction nucleotides: 10. This CDR3 region has 14 residues. The CDR3 loop is CSAQGAVGNYEQYF. In DNA, the CDR3 is TGCAGTGCCCAGGGGGCGGTGGGAAACTACGAGCAGTACTTC.

The chain combines TRBV4-1 with TRBJ2-1; D might be TRBD1 (5 bases). Trimming took off 0 bases at V and 2 bases at J, with 17 bases between the two ends. Per germline, CDR1 MGHRA and CDR2 YSYEKL. The CDR3 is 18 residues long. CDR3 nucleotide sequence: TGCGCCAGCAGCCAAGAAGGGCTGTTAAGGGGCACCTACAATGAGCAGTTCTTC. The encoded protein is CASSQEGLLRGTYNEQFF.

This clonotype was seen just once. This rearrangement joins TRBV5-5 to TRBJ2-1; D possibly corresponds to TRBD1 (6 bases). This CDR3 has 16 amino acids. The germline gives CDR1 SGHKS, CDR2 YYEKEE (reference sequence). Trimming left V 0 bases short and J 4 bases short, with 14 bases between. Here the CDR3 reads CASSLGAGVGYNEQFF. Written as DNA, the CDR3 is TGTGCCAGCAGCTTGGGGGCAGGGGTCGGGTACAATGAGCAGTTCTTC.

This chain connects TRBV20-1 to TRBJ1-1; 9 bases are a match to TRBD1. The CDR3 loop spans 13 amino acids. Losses at the gene ends were 5 bases for V and 6 bases for J; bases not matched to a gene: 7. Germline V gives CDR1 DFQATT, CDR2 SNEGSKA (reference sequence). CDR3: CSASRDRVAEAFF. CDR3 in DNA: TGCAGTGCTTCCCGGGACAGGGTCGCTGAAGCTTTCTTT.

The genes are TRBV4-3 and TRBJ2-3, with 10 bases identical to TRBD1. Germline V CDR1 and CDR2: LGHNA, YSLEER. With V trimmed by 2 bases and J by 5 bases, 10 bases remained unmatched. This CDR3 comprises 17 residues. CDR3 region: CASSQKRTGTGVDTQYF. The DNA of the CDR3 is TGCGCCAGCAGCCAAAAGAGAACCGGGACAGGGGTAGATACGCAGTATTTT.

This clonotype was seen a few times. The rearrangement joins TRBV7-9 to TRBJ2-3; D is unclear. V lost 5 bases and J 7 bases, leaving 16 bases between the germline ends. CDR1 SEHNR and CDR2 FQNEAQ come from the germline V gene (reference sequence). The CDR3 runs 14 residues. The CDR3 DNA sequence: TGTGCCAGCAGCCGAGTTGGTGGGGATTATACGCAGTATTTT. This sequence encodes CASSRVGGDYTQYF.

This clonotype was recorded a few times. J is TRBJ2-1 and V is TRBV6-2 or TRBV6-3; 9 bases agree with TRBD1. Germline V gene lookup returns CDR1 MNHEY and CDR2 SVGEGT. Trimming removed 2 bases from V and 2 bases from J; junction bases left unmatched: 1. This CDR3 comprises 15 residues. CDR3 in amino acids: CASSYRDRAYNEQFF. CDR3 DNA sequence: TGTGCCAGCAGTTACAGGGACAGGGCCTACAATGAGCAGTTCTTC.

CDR3 loop: CASSSLAGITDTQYF. CDR3 bases: TGTGCCAGCAGCTCCCTAGCGGGAATCACAGATACGCAGTATTTT. The gene calls are TRBV5-6 and TRBJ2-3, with TRBD2 matching 9 bases. CDR1 is SGHDT, CDR2 YYEEEE, per germline. Trimming cost V 3 bases and J 2 bases; bases outside gene matches: 4. This CDR3 comprises 15 residues.

This clonotype has more than one count but fewer than ten. V gene TRBV4-1 combines with J gene TRBJ2-2, with TRBD2 identical over 7 bases. This CDR3 comprises 18 residues. Germline loops: CDR1 MGHRA, CDR2 YSYEKL. V was pared by 0 bases and J by 7 bases, with 14 bases of the junction left unmatched. The CDR3 DNA reads as TGCGCCAGCAGCCAAGACTGGGGAGCGGGACGGAGACTCGGGGAGCTGTTTTTT. Protein: CASSQDWGAGRRLGELFF.

This clonotype was seen a few times. The V and J genes are TRBV7-8 and TRBJ1-4; a possible D gene is TRBD1 (6 bases). Germline V gene lookup returns CDR1 SGHVS and CDR2 FQNEAQ. Trimming took off 1 base at V and 3 bases at J, with 18 bases between the two ends. This CDR3 comprises 18 residues. This chain's CDR3 is CASSLGKTGKRANEKLFF. In DNA, the CDR3 is TGTGCCAGCAGCTTAGGGAAGACAGGAAAGAGGGCTAATGAAAAACTGTTTTTT.

The V gene is TRBV5-1, the J gene TRBJ2-5, with 10 positions matching TRBD2. The J segment lost 4 bases and the V segment lost 5 bases, leaving 2 bases of the junction unmatched. CDR3 length: 13 residues. Per germline, CDR1 SGHRS and CDR2 YFSETQ. CDR3 residues: CASRPSGRETQYF. CDR3 in DNA: TGCGCCAGCAGACCTAGCGGGAGAGAGACCCAGTACTTC.

The rearrangement uses TRBV30 and TRBJ1-6; D remains ambiguous. V was clipped by 2 bases and J by 10 bases, with 6 bases between them. Germline V gene sequence: CDR1 GTSNPN, CDR2 SVGIG (reference sequence). The CDR3 consists of 11 residues. CDR3 bases: TGTGCCTGGAGTACCGGCTCACCCCTCCACTTT. Its translation: CAWSTGSPLHF.

This clonotype was seen repeatedly, ten times or more. The V call is TRBV12-3 or TRBV12-4, the J call TRBJ2-1; TRBD1 agrees at 9 bases. The length of the CDR3 is 15 residues. Trimming at V came to 6 bases and at J to 6 bases, leaving 9 bases not matched to a gene. The CDR3 spells CASSRFGTGFNEQFF. The CDR3 DNA follows: TGTGCCAGCAGCCGGTTTGGGACAGGGTTCAATGAGCAGTTCTTC.

There are a few counts of this clonotype. V is TRBV5-1 and J is TRBJ2-3; possible D gene TRBD1, 5 bases. The germline V gene encodes CDR1 SGHRS and CDR2 YFSETQ. The CDR3 totals 15 residues. With 4 bases removed from V and 3 bases from J, the gap between germline ends came to 15 bases. For the CDR3, the DNA is TGCGCCAGCAGCGCCTTCGGTGGGGCTACAGATACGCAGTATTTT. Its protein product is CASSAFGGATDTQYF.

The chain carries TRBV13 and TRBJ1-2; 7 bases agree with TRBD1. Germline loops: CDR1 PRHDT, CDR2 FYEKMQ (reference sequence). Germline trimming cut 1 base from V and 6 bases from J; bases unmatched to any gene: 8. This CDR3 contains 15 residues. The CDR3 region is CASSLVAHRGNGYTF. For the CDR3, the DNA is TGTGCCAGCAGCTTAGTCGCCCACAGGGGCAATGGCTACACCTTC.

This clonotype has more than one count but fewer than ten. V usage is TRBV15 and J usage is TRBJ2-3; D uncertain. V lost 1 base and J 4 bases, leaving 18 bases between the germline ends. This CDR3 has 17 amino acids. Germline CDR1 reads LNHNV; CDR2 reads YYDKDF (reference sequence). The CDR3, as DNA: TGTGCCACCAGCAGAGCCATGGCGGTCCCGTCATCAGATACGCAGTATTTT. It translates to CATSRAMAVPSSDTQYF.

The chain carries TRBV11-2 and TRBJ2-3; maybe TRBD2 (5 bases). The CDR3 has 16 residues. Germline CDR1 reads SGHAT; CDR2 reads FQNNGV. Trimming left V 0 bases short and J 0 bases short, with 10 bases between. The CDR3 coding sequence is TGTGCCAGCAGCTTAGACCGGAGGCCTAGCACAGATACGCAGTATTTT. Protein product: CASSLDRRPSTDTQYF.

This clonotype was observed a handful of times. The chain recombines TRBV5-1 with TRBJ2-1; no reliable D call. V shed 4 bases and J shed 0 bases, with 20 bases lying between them. CDR1 is SGHRS, CDR2 YFSETQ, per germline. CDR3 length: 18 amino acids. This CDR3 reads CASSLLQRPMSSYNEQFF. The DNA for the CDR3 is TGCGCCAGCAGCCTGCTACAAAGACCGATGAGCTCCTACAATGAGCAGTTCTTC. The full variable domain, in which reference TRBV5-1 and TRBJ2-1 provide the parts outside the CDR3, is KAGVTQTPRYLIKTRGQQVTLSCSPISGHRSVSWYQQTPGQGLQFLFEYFSETQRNKGNFPGRFSGRQFSNSRSEMNVSTLELGDSALYLCASSLLQRPMSSYNEQFFGPGTRLTVL.